This record looks at one TCR beta chain sequence and its context. Its antigen is currently unknown. This entry belongs to a study of shared clonotypes between healthy human individuals. Study-wide findings and caveats: The small donor group covered limited genetic and exposure diversity.

V was cut by 0 bases and J by 6 bases, with 15 bases left in between. Germline V CDR1 and CDR2: MGHRA, YSYEKL. The CDR3 runs to 17 residues. Some clones are missing from TCRdb's copy, which holds only in-frame ones; the method was immunoSEQ multiplex PCR. The table lists a few million clones, almost 96% of them singletons. This TCR was recovered from a man aged 18 to 30 in good health. V gene TRBV4-1 combines with J gene TRBJ1-6, with a tentative D call TRBD1 (5 bases). Sequenced material: naive CD4+ T cells sorted from blood. Subset described: CD45RA+ positively selected. The CDR3, as DNA: TGCGCCAGCAGCCAAGATCCCCGAGACAGAGTTAATTCACCCCTCCACTTT. Its protein is CASSQDPRDRVNSPLHF.